This T cell receptor beta chain was sequenced in a study of early T cells in non-severe SARS-CoV-2 infection. The CDR3 has 14 amino acids. From germline, CDR1 is DFQATT and CDR2 SNEGSKA (reference sequence). The V and J ends lost 4 bases and 10 bases respectively, with 17 bases between them. To note about this clonotype: Its antigen is still unknown.

Regarding the study as a whole: Anti-spike CD8 responses were favored in VDJdb matching, and private and CD4 specificities were missed.

The protocol attached unique molecular identifiers to individual cDNA molecules. TCRdb reanalysed the 5' RACE reads using MiXCR and keeps one entry per CDR3 protein. This table holds around 50,000 distinct CDR3 sequences, approximately 13% found once. Sequencing used whole blood. This chain links TRBV20-1 with TRBJ1-6; D unresolved. The sequence was collected from an adult who was a healthcare worker with PCR-confirmed SARS-CoV-2 infection or an uninfected control (not recorded which). The CDR3 nucleotides read TGCAGTGCTATCCCCGGGCCCCTTCAATCACCCCTCCACTTT. Translating it yields CSAIPGPLQSPLHF.